Reported below is one T cell receptor beta chain. The CDR3 extends 3 residues past the end of the read, so its final part is completed from the germline J gene. The data are from a study of T cells in women clearing cervical HPV infection. Study-level information: Donors had HPV16-related CIN3 or worse; 2 had invasive cancer.

Data came from immunoSEQ multiplex PCR; TCRdb stores just in-frame clones and leaves some out. The sample table sets out fewer than 30,000 clones. Germline V gene data show CDR1 as SEHNR and CDR2 as FQNEAQ (reference sequence). The V gene lost 2 bases and the J gene lost 1 base, with 9 bases spanning the gap. The CDR3 length is 14 residues. Each participant carried one incident cervical HPV16 infection only. The clonotype comes from a woman aged 18 to 75 with a cervical HPV16 infection that either progressed to CIN3+ or cleared (not recorded which). V is TRBV7-9 and J is TRBJ2-7, with D unclear. Sequenced: blood buffy coat. This CDR3 is CASSLSSVSYEQYF. The covered CDR3 bases are TGTGCCAGCAGCTTAAGCTCGGTGTCCTACGAG. The full variable domain, its missing parts supplied by reference TRBV7-9 and TRBJ2-7, is DTGVSQNPRHKITKRGQNVTFRCDPISEHNRLYWYRQTLGQGPEFLTYFQNEAQLEKSRLLSDRFSAERPKGSFSTLEIQRTEQGDSAMYLCASSLSSVSYEQYFGPGTRLTVT.